This T cell receptor beta chain was recorded in a study of blood T cells in healthy people across ages. Study-wide results and limits: Unknown donor CMV status possibly confounded expanded clonotype changes. Significant beta diversity loss was already apparent by age approximately 38, declining roughly linearly. Diversity figures based on one million T cells were deemed too low.

Through a sample-barcoded 5' primer and a J-beta primer mix, a second PCR was run for roughly 6 to 12 cycles. TCRdb recomputed calls from the 5' RACE reads with MiXCR, one row per CDR3 protein. Among 600,000 to 650,000 distinct CDR3 sequences, roughly 53% were seen once, and the ten largest hold 30% to 40%. The CDR3 covers 14 residues. Trimming removed 6 bases from V and 2 bases from J, with 14 bases in between. Germline CDR1 and CDR2: ENHRY and SYGVKD. Turning to this clonotype: What it binds is unknown.

Material for sequencing was blood. The TCR was taken from a man between 60 and 70 years old in good health. V usage is TRBV10-3 and J usage is TRBJ2-7, with D possibly TRBD1 on 6 matching bases. The CDR3 protein is CAISDLDSTYEQYF. Written as DNA, the CDR3 is TGTGCCATCAGCGATCTGGACAGTACCTACGAGCAGTACTTC.